The clone carrying this T cell receptor beta chain was recorded many times. Its antigen remains unknown. TCR alpha and TCR beta cDNA libraries with sample barcodes and UMIs came from 5'RACE using constant-segment primers. Each CDR3 protein is one row after TCRdb ran MiXCR on the 5' RACE reads. This table has about 610,000 distinct CDR3 sequences, about 18% appearing once. The sample is drawn from a study of T-cell memory formation after mild COVID-19. General observations from the study: Memory sampled before infection contained some responding clones, suggesting cross-reactive memory joined.

The clonotype originates from an adult woman who had mild COVID-19 (a few samples of this study predate the infection). Cell type and time point are not known. The sample was PBMCs or a T cell subset sorted from them (not recorded which).

CDR3 DNA: TGTGCCAGCAGTCCAGGTGGAGGGCATGAAAAACTGTTTTTT. Protein sequence: CASSPGGGHEKLFF. The rearrangement uses TRBV12-3 or TRBV12-4 and TRBJ1-4; unclear D gene. This CDR3 spans 14 amino acids. V was clipped by 5 bases and J by 6 bases, with 13 bases between them.